These 27 T cell receptor beta chains were all obtained from the same sample, sequenced in a study of blood T cell repertoires in COVID-19. Libraries were prepared by immunoSEQ multiplex PCR; TCRdb keeps only in-frame clonotypes and omits some of them. Counted here are 200,000 or so clones, 70% to 90% occurring once; the ten biggest clones make up about 9.4%. The sample taken for sequencing was peripheral blood. The receptors were sampled from a woman older than 75 with acute or convalescent COVID-19.

The V gene is TRBV5-1, the J gene TRBJ1-4; 7 positions match TRBD1. Germline CDR1 SGHRS, CDR2 YFSETQ. Trimming at V came to 4 bases and at J to 3 bases, leaving 6 bases not matched to a gene. The CDR3 contains 15 residues. CDR3 loop: CASSGAGTANEKLFF. The CDR3 region has the DNA TGCGCCAGCAGCGGGGCGGGGACAGCTAATGAAAAACTGTTTTTT.

The chain links TRBV18 to TRBJ2-5, with 10 nucleotides matching TRBD1. The CDR3 spans 17 residues. The V and J ends lost 4 bases and 2 bases, in that order; junction bases with no gene match: 10. Germline-derived CDR1 and CDR2 are KGHSH and LQKENI. The CDR3 sequence is CASSLAGTGVLQETQYF. DNA of the CDR3: TGTGCCAGCTCACTGGCCGGGACAGGGGTTTTACAAGAGACCCAGTACTTC.

This clone has more than one count but fewer than ten. The V call is TRBV18, the J call TRBJ1-6; D gene uncertain. V lost 2 bases and J lost 8, with 7 bases in between. Per the germline V gene, CDR1 is KGHSH and CDR2 is LQKENI. This CDR3 is built from 13 residues. CDR3 residues: CASSPGRDSPLHF. In nucleotides, the CDR3 is TGTGCCAGCTCACCAGGCCGGGATTCACCCCTCCACTTT.

V gene TRBV6-2 or TRBV6-3 combines with J gene TRBJ2-7; no firm D call. CDR3 length: 13 residues. Trimming pared 0 bases from V and 3 bases from J, leaving 6 bases between. CDR1 MNHEY and CDR2 SVGEGT come from the germline V gene. The CDR3 DNA follows: TGTGCCAGCAGTTACTCGTGGAGCTACGAGCAGTACTTC. The encoded protein is CASSYSWSYEQYF.

The chain is built from TRBV27 and TRBJ1-1; D gene ambiguous. V lost 4 bases to trimming and J lost 0 bases, with 9 bases between them. Germline V lookup: CDR1 MNHEY, CDR2 SMNVEV (reference sequence). The CDR3 consists of 14 residues. CDR3 residues: CASSSPIMNTEAFF. DNA of the CDR3: TGTGCCAGCAGTTCCCCAATCATGAACACTGAAGCTTTCTTT.

The chain links TRBV19 to TRBJ1-2; tentatively, D is TRBD1 (5 bases). The CDR3 has 13 amino acids. From germline, CDR1 is LNHDA and CDR2 SQIVND (reference sequence). Trimming pared 0 bases from V and 4 bases from J, leaving 6 bases between. The CDR3 bases are TGTGCCAGTAGTATAGAGGGGCTCTATGGCTACACCTTC. Translated, it gives CASSIEGLYGYTF.

J is TRBJ2-1 and V is TRBV20-1, with D uncertain. From germline, CDR1 is DFQATT and CDR2 SNEGSKA (reference sequence). The CDR3 is 11 residues long. The V end was cut by 8 bases, the J end by 7 bases, with 12 bases between. Here the CDR3 reads CSPHSLNEQFF. The CDR3 coding sequence is TGCAGTCCCCACAGCTTAAATGAGCAGTTCTTC.

This CDR3 is CASSHTRLEPSYNEQFF. In DNA, the CDR3 is TGTGCCAGCAGTCACACCCGACTAGAGCCATCCTACAATGAGCAGTTCTTC. The rearrangement links TRBV6-2 or TRBV6-3 to TRBJ2-1, with a possible D match to TRBD2 (6 bases). Germline V gene lookup returns CDR1 MNHEY and CDR2 SVGEGT. V was clipped by 5 bases and J by 1 base, with 18 bases between them. The CDR3 covers 17 residues.

This chain connects TRBV30 to TRBJ2-1; D remains ambiguous. V gave up 7 bases and J gave up 4 bases, with 14 bases separating them. The CDR3 is 13 residues long. Germline-derived CDR1 and CDR2 are GTSNPN and SVGIG (reference sequence). The CDR3 protein is CAFDTPLYNEQFF. The CDR3 region has the DNA TGTGCCTTCGACACTCCGCTATACAATGAGCAGTTCTTC.

Regarding this clone: The same CDR3 arises from other DNA sequences in this sample as well. This chain connects TRBV18 to TRBJ2-7; D is ambiguous. Germline CDR1 KGHSH, CDR2 LQKENI. The CDR3 totals 12 residues. Trimming cost V 1 base and J 5 bases, with 6 bases left between them. The CDR3 coding sequence is TGTGCCAGCTCACCACAAGCCCACGAGCAGTACTTC. The encoded protein is CASSPQAHEQYF.

This clone was seen once. The junction departs from germline at one end; a sequencing error may be responsible. This rearrangement joins TRBV29-1 to TRBJ2-5, with 9 bases aligning to TRBD2. The V gene's germline CDR1 is SQVTM and CDR2 ANQGSEA. The CDR3 spans 13 residues. The CDR3, as DNA: TGCAGCATCAGCGGGGGGAGCCAAGGGACCCAGTACTTC. Its translation is CSISGGSQGTQYF.

The CDR3 sequence: CASSLGWTGGNTEAFF. In DNA, the CDR3 is TGTGCCAGCAGCTTGGGTTGGACCGGGGGAAACACTGAAGCTTTCTTT. The chain recombines TRBV5-4 with TRBJ1-1; a weak D match, TRBD1 (5 bases). Trimming cost V 0 bases and J 2 bases, with 14 bases left between them. Per the germline V gene, CDR1 is SGHNT and CDR2 is YYREEE (reference sequence). This CDR3 is built from 16 residues.

The rearrangement uses TRBV10-3 and TRBJ2-5; TRBD2 matches at 10 bases. CDR1 is ENHRY and CDR2 is SYGVKD in the germline V gene. This CDR3 is built from 13 residues. V trimming: 4 bases; J trimming: 4 bases; junction bases outside the gene matches: 0. Here the CDR3 reads CAISGTSGETQYF. The CDR3 nucleotides read TGTGCCATCAGTGGGACTAGCGGAGAGACCCAGTACTTC.

The chain joins TRBV3-1 (or the pseudogene TRBV3-2) to TRBJ2-7; D possibly corresponds to TRBD2 (5 bases). This CDR3 is 16 amino acids long. V shed 1 base and J shed 10 bases, with 23 bases lying between them. Germline CDR1 and CDR2: LGHDT and YNNKEL (reference sequence). The CDR3 reads CASSQGGQTTSLYQYF. CDR3 DNA: TGTGCCAGCAGCCAAGGAGGGCAGACTACCTCTTTATATCAGTACTTC.

The chain has TRBV7-2 and TRBJ2-7; 7 nucleotides line up with TRBD2. The J segment lost 3 bases and the V segment lost 1 base, leaving 6 bases of the junction unmatched. CDR3 size: 15 residues. Germline CDR1 SGHTA, CDR2 FQGNSA. CDR3: CASSLGTRTLYEQYF. The CDR3 DNA is TGTGCCAGCAGCTTAGGGACTAGGACCCTCTACGAGCAGTACTTC.

The rearrangement joins TRBV7-9 to TRBJ2-3, with D possibly matching TRBD2 (5 bases). This CDR3 region has 17 residues. V dropped 1 base and J dropped 0 bases, with 14 bases sitting between them. In germline, CDR1 is SEHNR, CDR2 FQNEAQ (reference sequence). Here the CDR3 DNA reads TGTGCCAGCAGCTTAGATCTGGCGGGTCATAGCACAGATACGCAGTATTTT. It translates to CASSLDLAGHSTDTQYF.

V and J are TRBV9 and TRBJ2-3; 9 bases are shared with TRBD2. V was clipped by 4 bases and J by 5 bases; unmatched bases: 5. The CDR3 is made up of 14 amino acids. In germline, CDR1 is SGDLS, CDR2 YYNGEE. As DNA, the CDR3 is TGTGCCAGCAGCCTAGCGGGGAAGGGAGATACGCAGTATTTT. Translation gives CASSLAGKGDTQYF.

This clone was detected only a few times. The chain carries TRBV7-2 and TRBJ1-5; TRBD1 is a possible D gene (5 bases). Germline V gene lookup returns CDR1 SGHTA and CDR2 FQGNSA. The CDR3 has 14 residues. V was cut by 6 bases and J by 7 bases, with 16 bases left in between. The CDR3 reads CASSLGPGSQPQHF. Here the CDR3 DNA reads TGTGCCAGCAGTTTGGGCCCAGGGTCCCAGCCCCAGCATTTT.

This clone showed up just a few times. The rearrangement links TRBV10-3 to TRBJ2-2; TRBD2 matches 9 bases. Germline V CDR1 and CDR2: ENHRY, SYGVKD. This CDR3 region has 17 residues. V shed 5 bases and J 1 base; nucleotides not matched to a gene: 8. CDR3: CAISPYSGGENTGELFF. The CDR3 DNA reads TGTGCCATCAGTCCTTATAGCGGGGGCGAGAACACCGGGGAGCTGTTTTTT.

The gene calls are TRBV28 and TRBJ2-7; the match to TRBD2 covers 8 bases. The germline V gene has CDR1 MDHEN and CDR2 SYDVKM. Losses at the gene ends were 3 bases for V and 4 bases for J; bases not matched to a gene: 8. CDR3 length equals 15 residues. The CDR3 region is CASSFGRIAGYEQYF. The CDR3 nucleotides are TGTGCCAGCAGTTTTGGGAGAATAGCGGGATACGAGCAGTACTTC. Combining the CDR3 with reference TRBV28 and TRBJ2-7 gives the whole variable domain DVKVTQSSRYLVKRTGEKVFLECVQDMDHENMFWYRQDPGLGLRLIYFSYDVKMKEKGDIPEGYSVSREKKERFSLILESASTNQTSMYLCASSFGRIAGYEQYFGPGTRLTVT.

The count of this clone is one. V usage is TRBV9 and J usage is TRBJ2-1; 8 positions match TRBD2. Looked up from germline, CDR1 is SGDLS and CDR2 is YYNGEE. V lost 2 bases and J lost 1; bases outside the gene matches: 2. The CDR3 contains 15 residues. CDR3 nucleotides: TGTGCCAGCAGCGTCGGCGGGGGGTCCTACAATGAGCAGTTCTTC. Its protein is CASSVGGGSYNEQFF.

This sequence joins TRBV15 and TRBJ1-2; 7 bases line up with TRBD1. The CDR3 totals 15 residues. The germline V gene encodes CDR1 LNHNV and CDR2 YYDKDF (reference sequence). V lost 2 bases and J lost 2; bases outside the gene matches: 5. The CDR3 coding sequence is TGTGCCACCAGCAGACAAACGGACAGGAACTATGGCTACACCTTC. Protein: CATSRQTDRNYGYTF.

The rearrangement joins TRBV19 to TRBJ1-1; perhaps TRBD1 as D (6 bases). Looked up from germline, CDR1 is LNHDA and CDR2 is SQIVND (reference sequence). Trimming cost V 6 bases and J 1 base, with 18 bases left between them. The CDR3 length is 16 residues. CDR3 bases: TGTGCCAGTAGGACCCGGGTCTCCAGGGGGAACACTGAAGCTTTCTTT. Translating it yields CASRTRVSRGNTEAFF. The full variable domain, with the rest looked up from reference TRBV19 and TRBJ1-1, is DGGITQSPKYLFRKEGQNVTLSCEQNLNHDAMYWYRQDPGQGLRLIYYSQIVNDFQKGDIAEGYSVSREKKESFPLTVTSAQKNPTAFYLCASRTRVSRGNTEAFFGQGTRLTVV.

The chain combines TRBV6-5 with TRBJ1-5; no definite D call. This CDR3 region has 15 residues. V lost 0 bases, J lost 6 bases, and 12 bases lay in between. Looked up from germline, CDR1 is MNHEY and CDR2 is SVGAGI. CDR3 nucleotides: TGTGCCAGCAGTTACTCGGGCCAGATGATTCAGCCCCAGCATTTT. It translates to CASSYSGQMIQPQHF.

In its sample, this clone was seen a few times. V is TRBV11-2 and J is TRBJ2-7; no firm D call. CDR3 length: 16 amino acids. Germline V gene data show CDR1 as SGHAT and CDR2 as FQNNGV. Trimming removed 1 base from V and 2 bases from J, with 15 bases in between. The CDR3 protein is CASSLGLHGATYEQYF. CDR3 sequence (DNA): TGTGCCAGCAGCTTAGGCTTGCATGGAGCGACCTACGAGCAGTACTTC.

The rearrangement links TRBV28 to TRBJ1-1; D remains ambiguous. CDR1 is MDHEN and CDR2 is SYDVKM in the germline V gene. This CDR3 spans 14 amino acids. Trimming stripped 6 bases from V and 11 bases from J, with 22 bases between. CDR3 sequence reads: CASRSALVGSGAFF. In nucleotides, the CDR3 is TGTGCCAGCAGATCCGCGTTGGTCGGGTCGGGGGCTTTCTTT.

The chain carries TRBV20-1 and TRBJ2-7, with D perhaps TRBD1 (6 bases). This CDR3 is built from 11 residues. V lost 4 bases to trimming and J lost 4 bases, with 8 bases between them. Germline V CDR1 and CDR2: DFQATT, SNEGSKA (reference sequence). The CDR3 nucleotides are TGCAGTGCTAAAAGGGGGTACGAGCAGTACTTC. Translated: CSAKRGYEQYF.